This is a list of T cell receptor beta chains from one sample in a study of T cells in Graves' hyperthyroidism and ophthalmopathy. One entry per CDR3 protein results from TCRdb running MiXCR on the multiplex PCR reads. In the table there are fewer than 450,000 distinct CDR3 sequences, about 15% of which are singletons. The sequencing sample was made of blood. The origin of the receptors is a woman in her twenties or thirties with Graves' hyperthyroidism that later progressed to Graves' ophthalmopathy. The CDR3 runs from the conserved cysteine through the conserved F or W. Each record gives: V gene, J gene, clone size, D gene, CDR3 DNA, CDR3 protein. A D gene is named only where the DNA matches it firmly. The size entry is marked missing in some rows and otherwise reads once, few, many or a size class.

V: TRBV12-3/TRBV12-4; J: TRBJ2-6; size: many; D: .; DNA: TGTGCCAGCAGTTTTGGTTCTGGGGCCAACGTCCTGACTTTC; CDR3: CASSFGSGANVLTF
V: TRBV27; J: TRBJ1-5; size: .; D: .; DNA: TGTGCCAGCAGTCCGACAGCATATAGCAATCAGCCCCAGCATTTT; CDR3: CASSPTAYSNQPQHF
V: TRBV5-1; J: TRBJ1-2; size: many; D: .; DNA: TGCGCCAGCAGCTTGGAGTCAGGGAGTGGGGGCTACACCTTC; CDR3: CASSLESGSGGYTF
V: TRBV25-1; J: TRBJ2-7; size: many; D: .; DNA: TGTGCCAGCAGTGCCTCCAACGAGCAGTACTTC; CDR3: CASSASNEQYF
V: TRBV9; J: TRBJ2-5; size: once; D: .; DNA: TGCGCCAGCAGTTTCACGAGGGGGGACCAAGAGACCCAGTACTTC; CDR3: CASSFTRGDQETQYF
V: TRBV4-1; J: TRBJ2-5; size: few; D: .; DNA: TGCGCCAGCAGCCAAGAAGGTCTGGGGGCGGCAGAGACCCAGTACTTC; CDR3: CASSQEGLGAAETQYF
V: TRBV5-1; J: TRBJ2-7; size: many; D: .; DNA: TGCGCCAGCAGCCTGTCCGGGGCTGAAGCCTACGAGCAGTACTTC; CDR3: CASSLSGAEAYEQYF
V: TRBV28; J: TRBJ1-4; size: many; D: TRBD1; DNA: TGTGCCAGCAATTTAGGTTTCGCGCAGGGGGCTTTAGGAGAAAAACTGTTTTTT; CDR3: CASNLGFAQGALGEKLFF
V: TRBV7-9; J: TRBJ1-1; size: many; D: .; DNA: TGTGCCAGCAGCTTATTTCCCACGGGCGAAGCTTTCTTT; CDR3: CASSLFPTGEAFF
V: TRBV6-1; J: TRBJ1-1; size: many; D: TRBD1; DNA: TGTGCCAGCAGTGAAACCCGGACAGGGGTGAACACTGAAGCTTTCTTT; CDR3: CASSETRTGVNTEAFF
V: TRBV28; J: TRBJ2-7; size: many; D: .; DNA: TGTGCCTCCCGACCTAATACCTACTCCTACGAGCAGTACTTC; CDR3: CASRPNTYSYEQYF
V: TRBV20-1; J: TRBJ2-3; size: .; D: TRBD2; DNA: TGCAGTGCCTCAGACGGGGGGGGCGGACTCACAGATACGCAGTATTTT; CDR3: CSASDGGGGLTDTQYF
V: TRBV12-3/TRBV12-4; J: TRBJ2-4; size: many; D: .; DNA: TGTGCCAGCAGTTTAGCCCCATGGGCGGGGGCACAAGACGAAGCCAAAAACATTCAGTACTTC; CDR3: CASSLAPWAGAQDEAKNIQYF
V: TRBV9; J: TRBJ1-2; size: .; D: .; DNA: TGTGCCAGCAGCCCCCGGGAGGGGCGAGGCTACACCTTC; CDR3: CASSPREGRGYTF
V: TRBV27; J: TRBJ2-2; size: many; D: TRBD2; DNA: TGTGCCAGCAGTGTAGGACTAGCGGGGGCCGGGGAGCTGTTTTTT; CDR3: CASSVGLAGAGELFF
V: TRBV20-1; J: TRBJ2-5; size: many; D: TRBD2; DNA: TGCAGTGCTAGAGATATCGGGACTACCGAAGAGACCCAGTACTTC; CDR3: CSARDIGTTEETQYF
V: TRBV24-1; J: TRBJ2-1; size: many; D: TRBD1; DNA: TGTGCCACCAGTGATCGTTCTCGTAGATCCGGGACAGGGGCGTACAATGAGCAGTTCTTC; CDR3: CATSDRSRRSGTGAYNEQFF
V: TRBV19; J: TRBJ1-1; size: few; D: .; DNA: TGTGCCAGTAGTATGTCTCGAGACACTGAAGCTTTCTTT; CDR3: CASSMSRDTEAFF
V: TRBV30; J: TRBJ2-7; size: many; D: .; DNA: TGTGCCTGGAGTGTAATGTCGGGGGCATCCTACGAGCAGTACTTC; CDR3: CAWSVMSGASYEQYF
V: TRBV11-2; J: TRBJ2-3; size: many; D: .; DNA: TGTGCCAGCAGCTTAGACGGGACCTCGGATACGCAGTATTTT; CDR3: CASSLDGTSDTQYF
V: TRBV19; J: TRBJ2-3; size: few; D: TRBD2; DNA: TGTGCCAGTAGTTCGCGACTAGCAGTTAGCACAGATACGCAGTATTTT; CDR3: CASSSRLAVSTDTQYF
V: TRBV27; J: TRBJ1-5; size: many; D: .; DNA: TGTGCCAGCAGTTTCGGACATCAGGGAGACAATCAGCCCCAGCATTTT; CDR3: CASSFGHQGDNQPQHF
V: TRBV7-9; J: TRBJ2-1; size: .; D: TRBD1; DNA: TGTGCCAGCAGCTTGGAGGGACAGGCCGACTTCTCCTCCTACAATGGGCAGTTCTTC; CDR3: CASSLEGQADFSSYNGQFF
V: TRBV11-1; J: TRBJ2-7; size: many; D: .; DNA: TGTGCCAGCAGCTTCGAAGGACAGAGGTTTGACGAGCAGTACTTC; CDR3: CASSFEGQRFDEQYF
V: TRBV5-1; J: TRBJ2-3; size: many; D: TRBD2; DNA: TGCGCCAGCAGCGGGAGACTAGCGGGAGCACGAACAGATACGCAGTATTTT; CDR3: CASSGRLAGARTDTQYF
V: TRBV19; J: TRBJ1-5; size: few; D: .; DNA: TGTGCCAGTAGATGGGGAGGAGATCAGCCCCAGCATTTT; CDR3: CASRWGGDQPQHF
V: TRBV28; J: TRBJ1-3; size: .; D: .; DNA: TGTGCCAGCACCCCCCGGGTGGGCAGAGGAAACACCATATATTTT; CDR3: CASTPRVGRGNTIYF
V: TRBV20-1; J: TRBJ2-7; size: many; D: TRBD1; DNA: TGCAGTGCTGGCGTAGACAGGGAATACGAGCAGTACTTC; CDR3: CSAGVDREYEQYF
V: TRBV20-1; J: TRBJ2-1; size: many; D: TRBD2; DNA: TGCAGTGCTAACCCTGGGGCTAGCGGGAGACTCCATGAGCAGTTCTTC; CDR3: CSANPGASGRLHEQFF
V: TRBV13; J: TRBJ2-3; size: once; D: TRBD2; DNA: TGTGCCAGCAGCGGACCCGGGACTAGCGGGGGGGCCGTCCCAGGAAAGCCAGATACGCAGTATTTT; CDR3: CASSGPGTSGGAVPGKPDTQYF
V: TRBV2; J: TRBJ2-3; size: .; D: TRBD2; DNA: TGTGCCAGCTCACCAGGACTAGGAGCCCGATCCGTTGGGGGCACAGATACGCAGTATTTT; CDR3: CASSPGLGARSVGGTDTQYF
V: TRBV6-6; J: TRBJ1-1; size: many; D: .; DNA: TGTGCCAGCAGTTACTCCCAGGGGCTCACAGCTTTCTTT; CDR3: CASSYSQGLTAFF
V: TRBV28; J: TRBJ1-1; size: many; D: .; DNA: TGTGCCAGCAGTGTCTTGGACAGAAAATTTGAAGCTTTCTTT; CDR3: CASSVLDRKFEAFF
V: TRBV5-1; J: TRBJ2-4; size: many; D: TRBD2; DNA: TGCGCCAGCAGACCGGGACTAGCGGTCCGATCCAAAAACATTCAGTACTTC; CDR3: CASRPGLAVRSKNIQYF
V: TRBV7-2; J: TRBJ2-1; size: many; D: .; DNA: TGTGCCAGCAGCCCCACAAGCTCCTACAATGAGCAGTTCTTC; CDR3: CASSPTSSYNEQFF
V: TRBV29-1; J: TRBJ1-2; size: .; D: .; DNA: TGCAGCGTTGGGGGCCGGGAGGCAGACTATGGCTACACCTTC; CDR3: CSVGGREADYGYTF
V: TRBV2; J: TRBJ2-5; size: many; D: .; DNA: TGTGCCAGCAGTGCACGCCCAAGGGCCCAAGAGACCCAGTACTTC; CDR3: CASSARPRAQETQYF
V: TRBV27; J: TRBJ2-7; size: many; D: .; DNA: TGTGCCAGCAGTTTAATCCCGAGCTCCTACGAGCAGTACTTC; CDR3: CASSLIPSSYEQYF
V: TRBV5-4; J: TRBJ2-2; size: few; D: .; DNA: TGTGCCAGCAGTAAAGTGACACCGAACACCGGGGAGCTGTTTTTT; CDR3: CASSKVTPNTGELFF
V: TRBV11-2; J: TRBJ2-5; size: few; D: .; DNA: TGTGCCAGCAGCTTAGGACAGCGTGCCGGGGCCCAGTACTTC; CDR3: CASSLGQRAGAQYF
V: TRBV20-1; J: TRBJ2-7; size: few; D: .; DNA: TGCAGTGCCGAAGGCCAGGGCACTAGCTACGAGCAGTACTTC; CDR3: CSAEGQGTSYEQYF
V: TRBV28; J: TRBJ1-2; size: few; D: .; DNA: TGTGCCAGCAGTCCCCTAATTCGGGCAGAGGGGGATGGCTACACCTTC; CDR3: CASSPLIRAEGDGYTF
V: TRBV20-1; J: TRBJ2-7; size: many; D: .; DNA: TGCAGTGCTAGAGTTAATTCCGGGACGTACGAGCAGTACTTC; CDR3: CSARVNSGTYEQYF
V: TRBV27; J: TRBJ1-4; size: few; D: .; DNA: TGTGCCAGCAGTAGCACCCCAGGGTCTGGGACTAATGAAAAACTGTTTTTT; CDR3: CASSSTPGSGTNEKLFF
V: TRBV5-1; J: TRBJ2-5; size: few; D: .; DNA: TGCGCCAGCAGCTTGGCCTACGGGCAAGAGACCCAGTACTTC; CDR3: CASSLAYGQETQYF
V: TRBV27; J: TRBJ1-2; size: many; D: .; DNA: TGTGCCAGCAGTGCCTACTCATCAGGGTCCTTAGGTGGCTACACCTTC; CDR3: CASSAYSSGSLGGYTF
V: TRBV5-1; J: TRBJ2-7; size: many; D: TRBD1; DNA: TGCGCCAGCAGCGGGTCGGGGCAGGGGGCTATGAACGAGCAGTACTTC; CDR3: CASSGSGQGAMNEQYF
V: TRBV20-1; J: TRBJ2-7; size: many; D: .; DNA: TGCAGTGCTAGGTCTGCGGACACCTACGAGCAGTACTTC; CDR3: CSARSADTYEQYF